The next 20 T cell receptor beta chains were all read from a single sample in a study of cytomegalovirus exposure and HLA in healthy donors. The PCR made use of 60 Vbeta and 13 Jbeta primers. The repertoire was sequenced with immunoSEQ multiplex PCR; TCRdb's copy has only in-frame clones and lacks some. The sample consists of some 190,000 clones, 82% of them appearing once. The sequencing sample was made of PBMCs. The origin of the receptors is a man aged 35-49 years in good health and CMV-seronegative.

The chain employs TRBV15 and TRBJ1-5; 7 bases are a match to TRBD1. CDR3 size: 18 residues. Germline loops: CDR1 LNHNV, CDR2 YYDKDF (reference sequence). V trimming: 1 base; J trimming: 1 base; junction bases outside the gene matches: 10. CDR3: CATSRVSTPGQSNQPQHF. The DNA of the CDR3 is TGTGCCACCAGCAGAGTCTCCACTCCGGGACAGAGCAATCAGCCCCAGCATTTT.

The chain combines TRBV7-2 with TRBJ2-1, with 7 bases lining up with TRBD2. The CDR3 runs to 14 residues. CDR1 is SGHTA and CDR2 is FQGNSA in the germline V gene. Trimming cost V 2 bases and J 6 bases; bases outside gene matches: 4. The CDR3 is CASSLRLAVNEQFF. Here the CDR3 DNA reads TGTGCCAGCAGCTTAAGGCTAGCGGTCAATGAGCAGTTCTTC.

The chain carries TRBV6-6 and TRBJ2-7, with D maybe TRBD1 (5 bases). The germline CDR1 and CDR2 sequences are MNHNY and SVGAGI (reference sequence). The V end was cut by 7 bases, the J end by 4 bases, with 17 bases between. The CDR3 sequence is 14 residues long. Here the CDR3 reads CASTSGAGLYEQYF. In DNA form, the CDR3 reads TGTGCCAGCACCTCCGGAGCAGGGTTGTACGAGCAGTACTTC.

The V call is TRBV4-2, the J call TRBJ2-7; the D gene is possibly TRBD2 (6 bases). Trimming took 0 bases from V and 3 from J, leaving 9 bases between them. CDR1 LGHNA and CDR2 YNFKEQ come from the germline V gene. This CDR3 contains 14 residues. The CDR3 here is CASSQERRGYEQYF. In DNA form, the CDR3 reads TGTGCCAGCAGCCAAGAGCGGAGGGGCTACGAGCAGTACTTC.

J is TRBJ2-1 and V is TRBV28; 7 bases match TRBD1. CDR1 is MDHEN and CDR2 is SYDVKM in the germline V gene. V trimming: 3 bases; J trimming: 7 bases; junction bases outside the gene matches: 9. The CDR3 is made up of 15 amino acids. CDR3 residues: CASSFLRQGSNEQFF. CDR3 DNA sequence: TGTGCCAGCAGTTTCCTTCGACAGGGCTCGAATGAGCAGTTCTTC.

J is TRBJ1-1 and V is TRBV7-9, with D uncertain. The V end lost 11 bases, the J end lost 7 bases, and 20 bases lay between the germline ends. Germline values: CDR1 SEHNR, CDR2 FQNEAQ (reference sequence). The CDR3 contains 13 residues. The CDR3 bases are TGTGCCTCGACGAGGCAAGCCCCGATTGAAGCTTTCTTT. It codes for CASTRQAPIEAFF.

This rearrangement joins TRBV11-3 to TRBJ2-1; D possibly corresponds to TRBD1 (6 bases). The germline CDR1 and CDR2 sequences are SGHNT and YENEEA. The germline V and J ends were trimmed by 1 base and 8 bases, with 15 bases remaining between them. This CDR3 region has 15 residues. The CDR3 loop is CASSLGSPGVDEQFF. The CDR3 nucleotides are TGTGCCAGCAGCTTAGGTAGCCCAGGGGTTGATGAGCAGTTCTTC.

This sequence joins TRBV6-1 and TRBJ2-1; tentative D call: TRBD1 (5 bases). V gave up 6 bases and J gave up 7 bases, with 10 bases separating them. Germline CDR1 reads MNHNS; CDR2 reads SASEGT. CDR3 size: 12 residues. For the CDR3, the DNA is TGTGCCAGCAGAAGCAGGGTGAATGAGCAGTTCTTC. Residues: CASRSRVNEQFF.

V gene TRBV9 combines with J gene TRBJ2-2; tentative D call: TRBD2 (6 bases). Per germline, CDR1 SGDLS and CDR2 YYNGEE. This CDR3 is built from 15 residues. Deletions cut 6 bases from V and 2 bases from J, with 14 bases between. CDR3 region: CASMAGRTNTGELFF. Written as DNA, the CDR3 is TGTGCCAGCATGGCGGGACGTACCAACACCGGGGAGCTGTTTTTT.

The chain links TRBV19 to TRBJ1-2, with D possibly TRBD1 on 6 matching bases. The CDR3 spans 15 residues. Germline V gene sequence: CDR1 LNHDA, CDR2 SQIVND (reference sequence). Trimming removed 5 bases at V and 4 bases at J, with 17 bases between. The CDR3 spells CASSPQTGSPYGYTF. DNA of the CDR3: TGTGCCAGTAGTCCGCAGACAGGTAGCCCCTATGGCTACACCTTC.

The genes are TRBV11-2 and TRBJ2-5; 8 nucleotides align to TRBD1. V lost 7 bases and J lost 4; bases outside the gene matches: 8. The CDR3 has 14 amino acids. The germline V gene has CDR1 SGHAT and CDR2 FQNNGV. This CDR3 reads CASNAGGYGETQYF. The CDR3 bases are TGTGCCAGCAACGCAGGGGGCTACGGAGAGACCCAGTACTTC.

This sequence joins TRBV4-1 and TRBJ1-3; no clear D. V dropped 2 bases and J dropped 0 bases, with 11 bases sitting between them. The CDR3 totals 16 residues. Germline CDR1 is MGHRA and CDR2 is YSYEKL. The CDR3 region is CASSQLQPTSGNTIYF. Here the CDR3 DNA reads TGCGCCAGCAGCCAATTACAGCCGACCTCTGGAAACACCATATATTTT.

The V gene is TRBV7-6, the J gene TRBJ2-1; the match to TRBD2 covers 10 bases. This CDR3 has 17 residues. With V trimmed by 1 base and J by 0 bases, 3 bases remained unmatched. Germline assignment: CDR1 SGHVS and CDR2 FNYEAQ. The CDR3 DNA reads TGTGCCAGCAGCTTAGGGGCTAGCGGGGGCTCCTACAATGAGCAGTTCTTC. The encoded protein is CASSLGASGGSYNEQFF.

This clone occurred a few times. The chain employs TRBV7-2 and TRBJ2-7; 9 nucleotides align to TRBD1. The CDR3 is 16 residues long. Germline lookup yields CDR1 SGHTA and CDR2 FQGNSA. V was clipped by 4 bases and J by 7 bases; unmatched bases: 14. As DNA, the CDR3 is TGTGCCAGCAGCTCACGACCGGGACAGGGAAATTGGGAGCAGTACTTC. As protein: CASSSRPGQGNWEQYF.

The chain recombines TRBV18 with TRBJ1-5; perhaps TRBD1 as D (5 bases). This CDR3 has 14 amino acids. Trimming cost V 6 bases and J 5 bases, with 14 bases left between them. Germline CDR1 is KGHSH and CDR2 is LQKENI. CDR3 amino acids: CASSDSDSHQPQHF. In DNA form, the CDR3 reads TGTGCCAGCTCCGACAGCGACAGTCATCAGCCCCAGCATTTT.

The V and J genes are TRBV27 and TRBJ2-2, with unresolved D. This CDR3 spans 11 amino acids. Germline-derived CDR1 and CDR2 are MNHEY and SMNVEV (reference sequence). Deletions cut 6 bases from V and 7 bases from J, with 6 bases between. Here the CDR3 DNA reads TGTGCCAGCAGGAGGTACGGGGAGCTGTTTTTT. Amino acids: CASRRYGELFF.

The rearrangement uses TRBV4-3 and TRBJ2-3; D not resolved. CDR3 size: 15 residues. Between the trimmed V and J ends, which lost 1 base and 3 bases, there was a span of 11 bases. The germline CDR1 and CDR2 sequences are LGHNA and YSLEER. The CDR3 spells CASSQAGLWTDTQYF. Written as DNA, the CDR3 is TGCGCCAGCAGCCAAGCAGGTCTGTGGACAGATACGCAGTATTTT.

The chain employs TRBV5-1 and TRBJ1-1; possibly TRBD1 for D (6 bases). The germline V gene encodes CDR1 SGHRS and CDR2 YFSETQ. Trimming pared 0 bases from V and 1 base from J, leaving 10 bases between. There are 15 residues in the CDR3. The chain's CDR3 is CASSLVHRENTEAFF. The DNA of the CDR3 is TGCGCCAGCAGCTTGGTGCACAGGGAGAACACTGAAGCTTTCTTT.

Comments on this clone: Relative to the germline gene, one junction end is altered; a read error may explain this. The chain combines TRBV10-3 with TRBJ1-1; D call uncertain. The CDR3 consists of 15 residues. Germline CDR1 ENHRY, CDR2 SYGVKD. CDR3 bases: TGTGCCGTCAGTGAGATTCTGGGGAGGGACACTGAAGCTTTCTTT. The encoded protein is CAVSEILGRDTEAFF.

V is TRBV6-5 and J is TRBJ2-2; 9 nucleotides align to TRBD1. V shed 0 bases and J 5 bases; nucleotides not matched to a gene: 4. The CDR3 has 16 residues. CDR1 and CDR2 from the germline V gene are MNHEY and SVGAGI. The CDR3 nucleotides read TGTGCCAGCAGTTACTCGGGACAGGGAGGTACCGGGGAGCTGTTTTTT. This encodes CASSYSGQGGTGELFF.